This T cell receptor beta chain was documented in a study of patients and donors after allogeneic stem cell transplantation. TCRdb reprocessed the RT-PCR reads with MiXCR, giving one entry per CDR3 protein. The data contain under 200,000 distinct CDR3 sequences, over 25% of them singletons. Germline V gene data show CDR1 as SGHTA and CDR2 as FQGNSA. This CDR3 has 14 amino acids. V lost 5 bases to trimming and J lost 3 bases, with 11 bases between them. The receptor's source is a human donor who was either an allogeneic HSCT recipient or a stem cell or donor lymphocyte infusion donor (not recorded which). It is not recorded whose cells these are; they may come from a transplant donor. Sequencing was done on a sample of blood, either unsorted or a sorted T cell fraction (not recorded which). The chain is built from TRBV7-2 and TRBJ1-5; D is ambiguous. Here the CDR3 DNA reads TGTGCCAGCAGCCTAGAACGGTTCAATCAGCCCCAGCATTTT. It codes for CASSLERFNQPQHF. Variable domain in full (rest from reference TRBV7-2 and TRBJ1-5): GAGVSQSPSNKVTEKGKDVELRCDPISGHTALYWYRQSLGQGLEFLIYFQGNSAPDKSGLPSDRFSAERTGGSVSTLTIQRTQQEDSAVYLCASSLERFNQPQHFGDGTRLSIL.